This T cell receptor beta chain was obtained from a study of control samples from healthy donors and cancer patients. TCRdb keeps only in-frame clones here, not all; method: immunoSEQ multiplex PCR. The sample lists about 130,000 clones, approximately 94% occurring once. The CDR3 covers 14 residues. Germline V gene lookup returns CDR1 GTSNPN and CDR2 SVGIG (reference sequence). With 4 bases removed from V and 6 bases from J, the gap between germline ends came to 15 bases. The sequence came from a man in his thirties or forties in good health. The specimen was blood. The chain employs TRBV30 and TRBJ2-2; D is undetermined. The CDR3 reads CAWTAGFGSGELFF. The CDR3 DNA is TGTGCCTGGACGGCAGGTTTCGGTTCCGGGGAGCTGTTTTTT. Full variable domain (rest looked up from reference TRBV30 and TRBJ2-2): SQTIHQWPATLVQPVGSPLSLECTVEGTSNPNLYWYRQAAGRGLQLLFYSVGIGQISSEVPQNLSASRPQDRQFILSSKKLLLSDSGFYLCAWTAGFGSGELFFGEGSRLTVL.